This T cell receptor beta chain was retrieved from a study of T-cell reconstitution after alpha-beta-depleted transplantation in children (dated by TCRdb to 2016 to 2018). Concerning the study at large: Using TCR repertoire profiling, the study quantitatively followed how T-cell immune reconstitution unfolded in children after TCRalphabeta/CD19-depleted allogeneic hematopoietic cell transplantation.

Read against the paper, the sample's treatment or condition label means: allogeneic hematopoietic cell transplantation with graft depleted of TCRalphabeta T cells and CD19 B cells. TCRalphabeta/CD19-depleted allogeneic hematopoietic cell grafts were given to the transplant recipients, all of whom were children. This clonotype appeared many times. The antigen it recognizes is unknown. No much larger clone exists at a distance of one base, and base qualities are not known. Library method: PCR. The sequencer listed for this sample is Illumina HiSeq 2500. To normalize quantification of the TCRbeta repertoire, the TCR libraries were built with molecular barcoding that relied on unique molecular identifiers. The public sequencing data were trimmed at Q25 with fastp and processed into clonotypes with MiXCR by TCRdb, which kept only in-frame beta chains. All rows with the same CDR3 protein become a single entry with the most common DNA and genes. This sample is represented by about 980,000 distinct CDR3 sequences; around 30% of them were singletons. The ten largest clones represent more than 25% of the sample.

Taken from the germline V gene, the CDR1 and CDR2 loops are MNHEY and SVGEGT. Between the V and J ends, shortened by 6 bases and 0 bases respectively, the junction contains 6 bases. The CDR3, cysteine through phenylalanine, is 12 amino acids long. The only DNA kept is the CDR3, 36 bases in frame from the first base. Summary of the overall study and its limitations: The apparently early recovery of alphabetaT-cell counts about two months after transplant reportedly depended on only several hundred rapidly expanded clones that came from non-depleted graft cells. The high TCRbeta diversity at day 60 in some patients was ascribed to recipient T cells and intrathymic progenitors that had survived conditioning. Over subsequent months, a decline in hyperexpanded clone frequencies was noted, and after one year, T-cell counts and TCRbeta diversity were mostly ascribed to newly produced T cells.

The V and J segments used are TRBV6-2 or TRBV6-3 and TRBJ2-7; a confident D gene designation cannot be given. This sample comprised PBMCs, mostly from graft donor cells, obtained 360 days after TCRalphabeta/CD19-depleted stem cell transplant. The source is a boy under two years old who had a stem cell transplant for SCID, so the T cells may come from the graft donor. The DNA sequence is as follows: TGTGCCAGCAGCCCCCTCTCCTACGAGCAGTACTTC. Its translation reads: CASSPLSYEQYF.